These 29 T cell receptor beta chains were sequenced from one sample in a study of T cell changes during pregnancy in multiple sclerosis. Profiling relied on immunoSEQ multiplex PCR, and the TCRdb table lists in-frame clones only, not all of them. There are approximately 34,000 clones in the sample; 93% occur only once, and less than 0.55% lies in the top ten. The source was CD4+ T cells from peripheral blood mononuclear cells, collected in the second trimester of pregnancy. The receptors shown here come from a female donor with multiple sclerosis, enrolled in a pregnancy study.

This clone was seen more than once but under ten times. The rearrangement links TRBV6-1 to TRBJ1-5; 7 nucleotides match TRBD1. V lost 6 bases, J lost 9 bases, and 8 bases stayed unmatched. Per germline, CDR1 MNHNS and CDR2 SASEGT. The CDR3 is 13 amino acids. The CDR3 DNA reads TGTGCCAGCAGGGAAACAGGGGTAGGGCCCCAGCATTTT. This gives the protein CASRETGVGPQHF.

The genes are TRBV2 and TRBJ2-2; the D is unclear. The CDR3 loop spans 13 amino acids. Germline V gene sequence: CDR1 SNHLY, CDR2 FYNNEI. V was cut by 6 bases and J by 1 base, with 6 bases left in between. The CDR3 spells CASRTVNTGELFF. For the CDR3, the DNA is TGTGCCAGCAGGACTGTGAACACCGGGGAGCTGTTTTTT.

The J gene is TRBJ1-4, the V gene TRBV6-1; D uncertain. The V gene's germline CDR1 is MNHNS and CDR2 SASEGT. CDR3 length: 18 residues. Trimming removed 4 bases at V and 0 bases at J, with 18 bases between. The CDR3 here is CASSGTSVYTATNEKLFF. The DNA for the CDR3 is TGTGCCAGCAGTGGAACAAGCGTTTACACCGCAACTAATGAAAAACTGTTTTTT.

This sequence joins TRBV5-6 and TRBJ2-7; perhaps TRBD2 as D (6 bases). The germline CDR1 and CDR2 sequences are SGHDT and YYEEEE. The CDR3 has 17 residues. The V end was cut by 0 bases, the J end by 3 bases, with 19 bases between. CDR3 DNA: TGTGCCAGCAGCTTGGCGTTCCCGGGACTTAGCGGCTACGAGCAGTACTTC. Protein: CASSLAFPGLSGYEQYF.

The J gene is TRBJ2-7, the V gene TRBV5-1; perhaps TRBD1 as D (6 bases). Deletions cut 5 bases from V and 1 base from J, with 10 bases between. This CDR3 comprises 13 residues. Looked up from germline, CDR1 is SGHRS and CDR2 is YFSETQ. CDR3 DNA: TGCGCCAGCAGTCACGACAGGTCCTACGAGCAGTACTTC. This gives the protein CASSHDRSYEQYF. Together with reference TRBV5-1 and TRBJ2-7, the CDR3 gives the full variable domain: KAGVTQTPRYLIKTRGQQVTLSCSPISGHRSVSWYQQTPGQGLQFLFEYFSETQRNKGNFPGRFSGRQFSNSRSEMNVSTLELGDSALYLCASSHDRSYEQYFGPGTRLTVT.

The chain employs TRBV10-3 and TRBJ1-1, with TRBD1 matching 8 bases. The CDR3 has 14 amino acids. CDR1 and CDR2 (germline): ENHRY, SYGVKD. Losses at the gene ends were 5 bases for V and 5 bases for J; bases not matched to a gene: 7. CDR3 in DNA: TGTGCCATCAGTATAGGACAGGGAAAGACTGAAGCTTTCTTT. Protein sequence: CAISIGQGKTEAFF.

The gene calls are TRBV5-5 and TRBJ1-5; TRBD1 matches 7 bases. This CDR3 contains 17 residues. Germline-derived CDR1 and CDR2 are SGHKS and YYEKEE (reference sequence). Germline trimming cut 0 bases from V and 6 bases from J; bases unmatched to any gene: 12. For the CDR3, the DNA is TGTGCCAGCAGCTTGGTAGGCCCCCCAGGGGGGAGTCAGCCCCAGCATTTT. It encodes CASSLVGPPGGSQPQHF. Filled out from reference TRBV5-5 and TRBJ1-5, the complete variable domain reads DAGVTQSPTHLIKTRGQQVTLRCSPISGHKSVSWYQQVLGQGPQFIFQYYEKEERGRGNFPDRFSARQFPNYSSELNVNALLLGDSALYLCASSLVGPPGGSQPQHFGDGTRLSIL.

V usage is TRBV6-1 and J usage is TRBJ1-5; TRBD1 might be the D (5 bases). V was shortened by 5 bases and J by 1 base, with 12 bases between the two germline ends. The length of the CDR3 is 15 residues. Germline loops: CDR1 MNHNS, CDR2 SASEGT. CDR3 in DNA: TGTGCCAGCAGTCCGGGACTAGGAAGCAATCAGCCCCAGCATTTT. Translated: CASSPGLGSNQPQHF.

The rearrangement joins TRBV7-7 to TRBJ2-1, with 9 bases lining up with TRBD1. Germline CDR1 SSHAT, CDR2 FNYEAQ (reference sequence). The ends lost 5 bases at V and 4 bases at J; junction bases unmatched: 6. The CDR3 loop spans 15 amino acids. Written as DNA, the CDR3 is TGTGCCAGCAGCCCCGGGACAGGGACATACAATGAGCAGTTCTTC. Its translation: CASSPGTGTYNEQFF.

This clone was picked up one time. The chain employs TRBV28 and TRBJ2-7; no reliable D call. The CDR3 spans 13 residues. Per the germline V gene, CDR1 is MDHEN and CDR2 is SYDVKM. V dropped 6 bases and J dropped 3 bases, with 12 bases sitting between them. Here the CDR3 DNA reads TGTGCCAGCAGGCACAGTGCCGGCTACGAGCAGTACTTC. It encodes CASRHSAGYEQYF.

The J gene is TRBJ2-1, the V gene TRBV6-4; maybe TRBD2 (5 bases). The CDR3 extends over 14 amino acids. In germline, CDR1 is MRHNA, CDR2 SNTAGT. Deletions cut 9 bases from V and 0 bases from J, with 12 bases between. The CDR3 loop is CASRADSSYNEQFF. Written as DNA, the CDR3 is TGTGCCAGTAGAGCGGATTCCTCCTACAATGAGCAGTTCTTC.

The chain carries TRBV14 and TRBJ2-3, with D possibly being TRBD1 (6 bases). The CDR3 has 17 residues. With 4 bases removed from V and 0 bases from J, the gap between germline ends came to 17 bases. Germline V lookup: CDR1 SGHDN, CDR2 FVKESK. The CDR3: CASSRGQLQVSTDTQYF. CDR3 DNA: TGTGCCAGCAGCCGTGGACAGCTCCAAGTTAGCACAGATACGCAGTATTTT.

This chain links TRBV10-3 with TRBJ2-1; a possible D gene is TRBD2 (6 bases). Trimming removed 3 bases from V and 0 bases from J, with 21 bases in between. Germline values: CDR1 ENHRY, CDR2 SYGVKD. There are 19 residues in the CDR3. For the CDR3, the DNA is TGTGCCATCAGTGATCTTTTGGGCAGCGGGTCTCCCTCCTACAATGAGCAGTTCTTC. Translation: CAISDLLGSGSPSYNEQFF.

This clone was detected only a few times. The V and J genes are TRBV9 and TRBJ1-1; no clear D gene. The CDR3 has 15 amino acids. Germline lookup yields CDR1 SGDLS and CDR2 YYNGEE. Trimming removed 1 base from V and 4 bases from J, with 14 bases in between. CDR3 region: CASSVTSDAATEAFF. The CDR3 DNA follows: TGTGCCAGCAGCGTAACTAGTGACGCCGCCACTGAAGCTTTCTTT.

The rearrangement links TRBV7-3 to TRBJ1-1; unclear D gene. Trimming took off 1 base at V and 1 base at J, with 13 bases between the two ends. The germline gives CDR1 SGHTA, CDR2 FQGTGA. This CDR3 region has 16 residues. CDR3 sequence (DNA): TGTGCCAGCAGCTTAAGGAGCATAGGCCGGAACACTGAAGCTTTCTTT. This sequence encodes CASSLRSIGRNTEAFF.

This chain connects TRBV19 to TRBJ2-1; the D gene is possibly TRBD1 (5 bases). In germline, CDR1 is LNHDA, CDR2 SQIVND (reference sequence). Trimming shortened V by 4 bases and J by 2 bases, and 12 bases separated the two germline ends. This CDR3 is built from 15 residues. CDR3 residues: CASSNPGLTYNEQFF. The CDR3 coding sequence is TGTGCCAGTAGTAACCCAGGGCTGACCTACAATGAGCAGTTCTTC.

This chain links TRBV5-1 with TRBJ2-7; no clear D. The ends were cut back, 4 bases at V and 6 bases at J, with 8 bases in the middle. Germline V gene sequence: CDR1 SGHRS, CDR2 YFSETQ. The CDR3 is made up of 11 amino acids. DNA for the CDR3: TGCGCCAGCAGCGCCGACACCGAGCAGTACTTC. Protein sequence: CASSADTEQYF.

The gene calls are TRBV2 and TRBJ1-2; D unresolved. Trimming removed 5 bases at V and 6 bases at J, with 13 bases between. Per the germline V gene, CDR1 is SNHLY and CDR2 is FYNNEI. CDR3 length equals 13 residues. The DNA for the CDR3 is TGTGCCAGCAGTTATTTAATACACCATGGCTACACCTTC. Translated: CASSYLIHHGYTF.

The rearrangement links TRBV7-2 to TRBJ1-3, with D tentatively TRBD1 (6 bases). V gave up 1 base and J gave up 0 bases, with 19 bases separating them. The CDR3 has 19 amino acids. Germline lookup yields CDR1 SGHTA and CDR2 FQGNSA. CDR3 in amino acids: CASSLGMAGQLRSGNTIYF. The CDR3 bases are TGTGCCAGCAGCTTAGGTATGGCCGGACAGCTCCGCTCTGGAAACACCATATATTTT.

The rearrangement links TRBV5-1 to TRBJ1-2, with D uncertain. CDR1 SGHRS and CDR2 YFSETQ come from the germline V gene. V lost 0 bases and J 4 bases, leaving 10 bases between the germline ends. The CDR3 is 14 residues long. The CDR3 DNA reads TGCGCCAGCAGCTTGGTTGATGAGGTCTATGGCTACACCTTC. This sequence encodes CASSLVDEVYGYTF. The entire variable domain, with the rest obtained from reference TRBV5-1 and TRBJ1-2, is as follows: KAGVTQTPRYLIKTRGQQVTLSCSPISGHRSVSWYQQTPGQGLQFLFEYFSETQRNKGNFPGRFSGRQFSNSRSEMNVSTLELGDSALYLCASSLVDEVYGYTFGSGTRLTVV.

The sample holds one count of this clone. The V call is TRBV27, the J call TRBJ1-1; 9 bases fit TRBD1. From germline, CDR1 is MNHEY and CDR2 SMNVEV (reference sequence). With 7 bases clipped from V and 1 base from J, the junction kept 4 bases outside the gene matches. This CDR3 has 14 amino acids. This CDR3 is CASKTGGGNTEAFF. As DNA, the CDR3 is TGTGCCAGCAAGACAGGGGGTGGGAACACTGAAGCTTTCTTT.

This clone was picked up one time. The V call is TRBV25-1, the J call TRBJ2-7; D perhaps matches TRBD1 (5 bases). Germline lookup yields CDR1 MGHDK and CDR2 SYGVNS. V lost 3 bases, J lost 1 base, and 10 bases lay in between. The CDR3 extends over 14 amino acids. DNA for the CDR3: TGTGCCAGCAGTGATTTCGGACATTCCTACGAGCAGTACTTC. Amino acids: CASSDFGHSYEQYF.

This clone turned up a few times. The gene calls are TRBV19 and TRBJ1-2, with D perhaps TRBD1 (5 bases). The V gene's germline CDR1 is LNHDA and CDR2 SQIVND (reference sequence). V lost 7 bases and J 8 bases, leaving 23 bases between the germline ends. The CDR3 sequence is 15 residues long. This CDR3 reads CASMGTKGRVVGYTF. CDR3 coding DNA: TGTGCCAGTATGGGGACTAAGGGGCGGGTCGTCGGCTACACCTTC.

The chain combines TRBV30 with TRBJ1-1; D may be TRBD1 (6 bases). CDR1 is GTSNPN, CDR2 SVGIG, per germline (reference sequence). V was clipped by 3 bases and J by 4 bases, with 18 bases between them. The CDR3 is 15 amino acids. As DNA, the CDR3 is TGTGCCTGGAGAGGCTTGGAGCTGGGGGCCACTGAAGCTTTCTTT. It encodes CAWRGLELGATEAFF.

V and J are TRBV28 and TRBJ2-6, with D possibly being TRBD1 (5 bases). Trimming pared 4 bases from V and 3 bases from J, leaving 10 bases between. CDR3 size: 15 residues. Germline CDR1 reads MDHEN; CDR2 reads SYDVKM. Here the CDR3 DNA reads TGTGCCAGCAGTTCTCTCAGGGTTGGGGCCAACGTCCTGACTTTC. This sequence encodes CASSSLRVGANVLTF. Variable domain in full (rest from reference TRBV28 and TRBJ2-6): DVKVTQSSRYLVKRTGEKVFLECVQDMDHENMFWYRQDPGLGLRLIYFSYDVKMKEKGDIPEGYSVSREKKERFSLILESASTNQTSMYLCASSSLRVGANVLTFGAGSRLTVL.

This chain uses TRBV5-1 with TRBJ2-3, with TRBD1 as a possible D gene (6 bases). Germline-derived CDR1 and CDR2 are SGHRS and YFSETQ. CDR3 size: 14 residues. V dropped 7 bases and J dropped 1 base, with 13 bases sitting between them. The chain's CDR3 is CASRGGGGTDTQYF. The CDR3, as DNA: TGCGCCAGCCGAGGGGGTGGCGGCACAGATACGCAGTATTTT. The variable domain in full, completed from reference TRBV5-1 and TRBJ2-3, reads KAGVTQTPRYLIKTRGQQVTLSCSPISGHRSVSWYQQTPGQGLQFLFEYFSETQRNKGNFPGRFSGRQFSNSRSEMNVSTLELGDSALYLCASRGGGGTDTQYFGPGTRLTVL.

This clone has only one observation. The junction and the germline gene differ at one end; a read error may be behind it. The chain uses TRBV5-1 and TRBJ2-5, with 7 positions matching TRBD2. Germline CDR1 SGHRS, CDR2 YFSETQ. The CDR3 loop spans 14 amino acids. CDR3 residues: CASKAGLDQEAQYF. The CDR3 nucleotides are TGCGCCAGCAAAGCGGGGCTGGACCAAGAGGCCCAGTACTTC.

Only one count was recorded for this clone. The chain couples TRBV5-6 to TRBJ1-3; D gene uncertain. Germline CDR1 is SGHDT and CDR2 is YYEEEE. With 1 base removed from V and 0 bases from J, the gap between germline ends came to 8 bases. The CDR3 extends over 15 amino acids. CDR3 nucleotides: TGTGCCAGCAGCTTGTTCTTCCTCTCTGGAAACACCATATATTTT. Amino acids: CASSLFFLSGNTIYF.

The chain carries TRBV6-5 and TRBJ1-2; a possible D gene is TRBD1 (6 bases). The germline V and J ends were trimmed by 6 bases and 4 bases, with 12 bases remaining between them. Per the germline V gene, CDR1 is MNHEY and CDR2 is SVGAGI. The CDR3 has 13 amino acids. CDR3 sequence reads: CASRATGVYGYTF. In nucleotides, the CDR3 is TGTGCCAGCAGGGCGACAGGCGTCTATGGCTACACCTTC.